The 18 T cell receptor beta chains listed next were all sequenced from one sample in a study of blood T cells in healthy people across ages. Using a J-beta primer mix together with a sample-barcoded 5' primer, a second PCR was run for roughly 6 to 11 cycles. TCRdb re-analysed the 5' RACE reads in MiXCR, keeping a single row per CDR3 protein. The data contain approximately 690,000 distinct CDR3 sequences, 40% to 45% of them seen just once; the ten biggest clones take up 30%. Sequencing used blood. All receptors derive from a man older than 75 in good health.

This clonotype was seen once. The genes are TRBV20-1 and TRBJ2-7, with TRBD2 matching over 8 bases. Per the germline V gene, CDR1 is DFQATT and CDR2 is SNEGSKA (reference sequence). This CDR3 contains 13 residues. V lost 2 bases and J lost 3; bases outside the gene matches: 3. CDR3 in amino acids: CSARTGTSYEQYF. In DNA form, the CDR3 reads TGCAGTGCTAGAACCGGGACTAGCTACGAGCAGTACTTC.

The chain is built from TRBV6-5 and TRBJ2-5; TRBD1 might be the D (6 bases). The CDR3 is 15 residues long. Germline assignment: CDR1 MNHEY and CDR2 SVGAGI. Between the trimmed V and J ends, which lost 5 bases and 1 base, there was a span of 14 bases. Written as DNA, the CDR3 is TGTGCCAGCAGTAGCAGGGGTCCCCGCCAAGAGACCCAGTACTTC. It codes for CASSSRGPRQETQYF.

A few counts support this clonotype. The chain has TRBV29-1 and TRBJ2-4; D remains ambiguous. V lost 4 bases and J lost 0, with 7 bases in between. Per the germline V gene, CDR1 is SQVTM and CDR2 is ANQGSEA. There are 13 residues in the CDR3. CDR3: CSVAGQAKNIQYF. Here the CDR3 DNA reads TGCAGCGTTGCGGGCCAAGCCAAAAACATTCAGTACTTC.

The chain employs TRBV7-2 and TRBJ1-2; D gene ambiguous. V lost 2 bases and J 8 bases, leaving 21 bases between the germline ends. The CDR3 contains 16 residues. Germline CDR1 SGHTA, CDR2 FQGNSA. CDR3: CASSLIRLARSSGYTF. Here the CDR3 DNA reads TGTGCCAGCAGCTTAATTCGGTTGGCAAGGTCCTCAGGCTACACCTTC.

This chain joins TRBV7-2 and TRBJ2-7; 8 bases are a match to TRBD2. Germline V gives CDR1 SGHTA, CDR2 FQGNSA. J lost 0 bases, V lost 2 bases, and 9 bases had no gene match. This CDR3 contains 17 residues. The CDR3 DNA follows: TGTGCCAGCAGCTTAACCGGGAACGCGGGGGGCTCCTACGAGCAGTACTTC. Translation: CASSLTGNAGGSYEQYF.

CDR3 protein: CASSLTGLGGYNEQFF. The CDR3 nucleotides are TGTGCCAGCAGCTTAACGGGACTAGGGGGCTACAATGAGCAGTTCTTC. The chain carries TRBV7-3 and TRBJ2-1, with 8 bases fitting TRBD2. Germline CDR1 and CDR2: SGHTA and FQGTGA. The J segment lost 3 bases and the V segment lost 0 bases, leaving 4 bases of the junction unmatched. The CDR3 runs to 16 residues.

The chain couples TRBV20-1 to TRBJ1-1; possible D gene TRBD1, 6 bases. This CDR3 is 13 amino acids long. The V and J ends lost 2 bases and 3 bases respectively, with 10 bases between them. Germline V CDR1 and CDR2: DFQATT, SNEGSKA (reference sequence). The CDR3 DNA sequence: TGCAGTGCTAGACCCTCAGGGGACACTGAAGCTTTCTTT. This translates into CSARPSGDTEAFF.

The rearrangement links TRBV30 to TRBJ1-1; D remains ambiguous. The CDR3 has 13 amino acids. The germline CDR1 and CDR2 sequences are GTSNPN and SVGIG (reference sequence). V was cut by 4 bases and J by 5 bases, with 14 bases left in between. Written as DNA, the CDR3 is TGTGCCTGGAAACTGGGGTCACGGACTGAAGCTTTCTTT. Its translation: CAWKLGSRTEAFF.

The chain is built from TRBV21-1 and TRBJ2-6; no DNA check was done on the table's D call, TRBD1. TRBV21-1 is assigned pseudogene status. This CDR3 contains 21 residues. The CDR3 here is CASSARDRGRLPVSGANVLTF. The CDR3 DNA follows: TGTGCCAGCAGCGCCCGGGACAGGGGACGGTTGCCTGTCTCTGGGGCCAACGTCCTGACTTTC.

J is TRBJ2-3 and V is TRBV6-5; no definite D call. Germline lookup yields CDR1 MNHEY and CDR2 SVGAGI. The CDR3 consists of 15 residues. Trimming took 2 bases from V and 6 from J, leaving 15 bases between them. DNA for the CDR3: TGTGCCAGCAGTTACGCTCCCGATGTCGGGGATACGCAGTATTTT. This gives the protein CASSYAPDVGDTQYF.

Remarks on this clonotype: A single base separates this from a much larger clone, so it may be a read error. This chain links TRBV4-2 with TRBJ2-7, with TRBD1 identical over 7 bases. The V and J ends lost 1 base and 0 bases, in that order; junction bases with no gene match: 6. The CDR3 consists of 16 residues. Germline loops: CDR1 LGHNA, CDR2 YNFKEQ. Written as DNA, the CDR3 is TGTGCCAGCAGCCAAGGGGGCGAGGGGGCCTCCTACGAGCAGTACTTC. This codes for CASSQGGEGASYEQYF.

V gene TRBV14 combines with J gene TRBJ1-1; no definite D call. The CDR3 has 14 amino acids. The germline V gene has CDR1 SGHDN and CDR2 FVKESK. V dropped 1 base and J dropped 3 bases, with 9 bases sitting between them. Here the CDR3 reads CASSQVGRYTEAFF. In DNA, the CDR3 is TGTGCCAGCAGCCAAGTAGGCAGATACACTGAAGCTTTCTTT.

The rearrangement uses TRBV10-3 and TRBJ2-5; 8 bases align to TRBD1. Germline V CDR1 and CDR2: ENHRY, SYGVKD. Trimming removed 4 bases from V and 5 bases from J; junction bases left unmatched: 3. The CDR3 has 13 amino acids. This CDR3 reads CAISATGDETQYF. The CDR3 DNA follows: TGTGCCATCAGTGCGACAGGGGACGAGACCCAGTACTTC.

The CDR3 nucleotides read TGTGCCAGCAGCTTCCTACGGACAGGGAGGGATGGCTACACCTTC. Translation: CASSFLRTGRDGYTF. The chain employs TRBV7-9 and TRBJ1-2; 8 nucleotides line up with TRBD1. CDR1 is SEHNR, CDR2 FQNEAQ, per germline (reference sequence). J was trimmed by 6 bases and V by 3 bases; bases with no gene match: 9. The CDR3 sequence is 15 residues long.

The V and J genes are TRBV20-1 and TRBJ2-5, with 8 bases lining up with TRBD1. Looked up from germline, CDR1 is DFQATT and CDR2 is SNEGSKA (reference sequence). V trimming: 4 bases; J trimming: 0 bases; junction bases outside the gene matches: 7. This CDR3 spans 15 amino acids. CDR3 residues: CSATSTGAYQETQYF. The CDR3, as DNA: TGCAGTGCTACCTCGACAGGGGCCTACCAAGAGACCCAGTACTTC.

The V gene is TRBV12-3 or TRBV12-4, the J gene TRBJ2-1, with 10 bases lining up with TRBD1. The CDR3 has 13 amino acids. Germline trimming cut 5 bases from V and 6 bases from J; bases unmatched to any gene: 1. The CDR3 is CASSRTGGNEQFF. In DNA form, the CDR3 reads TGTGCCAGCAGTAGGACAGGGGGCAATGAGCAGTTCTTC.

This clonotype was seen more than once but under ten times. The V gene is TRBV12-3 or TRBV12-4, the J gene TRBJ1-5; 9 bases match TRBD1. This CDR3 region has 17 residues. The J segment lost 0 bases and the V segment lost 2 bases, leaving 5 bases of the junction unmatched. CDR3 amino acids: CASSLTRDRASNQPQHF. Here the CDR3 DNA reads TGTGCCAGCAGTTTAACAAGGGACAGGGCTAGCAATCAGCCCCAGCATTTT.

In its sample, this clonotype was seen many times. Given a much more abundant clone one base away, this may be a read error. This chain connects TRBV7-2 to TRBJ2-7; TRBD1 agrees at 7 bases. J gave up 2 bases and V 5 bases, and 9 bases lay outside the gene matches. CDR3 length equals 15 residues. Germline-derived CDR1 and CDR2 are SGHTA and FQGNSA. The CDR3 DNA is TGTGCCAGCAGCCCCGCGACAGGGACGCCCTACGAGCAGTACTTC. The encoded protein is CASSPATGTPYEQYF.